The 2 T cell receptor beta chains below all came from one sample that was sequenced in a study of blood T cell repertoires in COVID-19. Some clones are missing from TCRdb's copy, which holds only in-frame ones; the method was immunoSEQ multiplex PCR. Of about 47,000 clones listed, roughly 80% are singletons. The sequenced sample was peripheral blood. The source is an older woman with acute or convalescent COVID-19.

This chain connects TRBV5-4 to TRBJ2-5; D unresolved. The germline gives CDR1 SGHNT, CDR2 YYREEE (reference sequence). V gave up 1 base and J gave up 2 bases, with 6 bases separating them. The CDR3 is 13 amino acids. CDR3 sequence (DNA): TGTGCCAGCAGCTTGAGTCAGCAAGAGACCCAGTACTTC. Translating gives CASSLSQQETQYF.

The J gene is TRBJ2-5, the V gene TRBV7-9; 7 bases are a match to TRBD2. This CDR3 is 15 amino acids long. Trimming cost V 2 bases and J 2 bases; bases outside gene matches: 5. Germline V lookup: CDR1 SEHNR, CDR2 FQNEAQ (reference sequence). In DNA, the CDR3 is TGTGCCAGCAGCTTAATCCGACTAGCTCAAGAGACCCAGTACTTC. Protein sequence: CASSLIRLAQETQYF.